A single sample gave rise to the 26 T cell receptor beta chains below, sequenced in a study of blood T cells in healthy people across ages. Through a sample-barcoded 5' primer and a J-beta primer mix, a second PCR was run for roughly 6 to 11 cycles. One entry per CDR3 protein results from TCRdb running MiXCR on the 5' RACE reads. The table includes 760,000 or so distinct CDR3 sequences, more than 20% detected once. This sample also appeared in a second study, on T cells of mothers and their children.

Sequencing input: blood. The receptors shown here come from a boy aged 5-17 years in good health.

The sample holds a few counts of this clonotype. This chain links TRBV12-3 or TRBV12-4 with TRBJ2-1; no clear D gene. Trimming removed 5 bases at V and 5 bases at J, with 16 bases between. This CDR3 is 15 amino acids long. CDR3 in amino acids: CASSPTGRSDNEQFF. CDR3 coding DNA: TGTGCCAGCAGTCCCACGGGTCGGTCCGACAATGAGCAGTTCTTC.

This clonotype turned up a few times. The chain combines TRBV29-1 with TRBJ2-3, with 9 bases that match TRBD1. CDR1 SQVTM and CDR2 ANQGSEA come from the germline V gene. V dropped 4 bases and J dropped 6; count of bases not matched to a gene: 2. This CDR3 spans 12 amino acids. The CDR3 DNA follows: TGCAGCGTTGGGGACAGGGATGATACGCAGTATTTT. Translating gives CSVGDRDDTQYF.

CDR3 in DNA: TGTGCCAGCAGCTTAGTTGTGGGGTCCGAGCAGTACTTC. It codes for CASSLVVGSEQYF. V is TRBV7-2 and J is TRBJ2-7; D uncertain. Between the trimmed V and J ends, which lost 1 base and 6 bases, there was a span of 10 bases. The CDR3 consists of 13 residues. Germline CDR1 SGHTA, CDR2 FQGNSA.

In DNA form, the CDR3 reads TGTGCCAGCAGAGGACAGGGTGCTAACTATGGCTACACCTTC. Protein product: CASRGQGANYGYTF. The chain carries TRBV6-6 and TRBJ1-2, with 8 positions matching TRBD1. V shed 6 bases, J shed 0 bases, and the junction held 3 bases outside the gene matches. Germline CDR1 and CDR2: MNHNY and SVGAGI (reference sequence). The CDR3 runs 14 residues.

There are a few counts of this clonotype. The chain has TRBV29-1 and TRBJ2-4; no reliable D call. CDR1 SQVTM and CDR2 ANQGSEA come from the germline V gene. V was pared by 6 bases and J by 0 bases, with 9 bases between. The CDR3 covers 13 residues. CDR3 sequence (DNA): TGCAGCGTGAGGACGCTAGCCAAAAACATTCAGTACTTC. It codes for CSVRTLAKNIQYF.

This chain links TRBV6-2 or TRBV6-3 with TRBJ2-2; a possible D gene is TRBD1 (5 bases). CDR1 MNHEY and CDR2 SVGEGT come from the germline V gene. V was trimmed by 6 bases and J by 1 base, leaving 12 bases between them. The CDR3 sequence is 15 residues long. The CDR3: CASRLTGQNTGELFF. As DNA, the CDR3 is TGTGCCAGCAGACTAACAGGCCAGAACACCGGGGAGCTGTTTTTT.

This clonotype was recorded a few times. The chain is built from TRBV5-1 and TRBJ2-5, with D uncertain. This CDR3 is 14 amino acids long. With 1 base removed from V and 5 bases from J, the gap between germline ends came to 12 bases. Germline CDR1 reads SGHRS; CDR2 reads YFSETQ. CDR3 residues: CASSLPGPRETQYF. As DNA, the CDR3 is TGCGCCAGCAGCTTGCCCGGTCCACGGGAGACCCAGTACTTC.

The gene calls are TRBV28 and TRBJ2-5, with D possibly TRBD1 on 6 matching bases. With 5 bases removed from V and 2 bases from J, the gap between germline ends came to 15 bases. This CDR3 region has 15 residues. Per the germline V gene, CDR1 is MDHEN and CDR2 is SYDVKM. CDR3 sequence reads: CASSALDRTQETQYF. The CDR3 DNA reads TGTGCCAGCAGTGCGCTTGACAGGACTCAAGAGACCCAGTACTTC.

This chain connects TRBV9 to TRBJ2-1, with D tentatively TRBD2 (5 bases). Germline CDR1 SGDLS, CDR2 YYNGEE. Trimming stripped 0 bases from V and 7 bases from J, with 14 bases between. The CDR3 length is 15 residues. The CDR3 spells CASSVAFEGVNEQFF. Written as DNA, the CDR3 is TGTGCCAGCAGCGTAGCCTTCGAGGGAGTTAATGAGCAGTTCTTC. Looking up the rest from reference TRBV9 and TRBJ2-1 gives the full variable domain: DSGVTQTPKHLITATGQRVTLRCSPRSGDLSVYWYQQSLDQGLQFLIQYYNGEERAKGNILERFSAQQFPDLHSELNLSSLELGDSALYFCASSVAFEGVNEQFFGPGTRLTVL.

This clonotype was seen more than once but under ten times. The chain combines TRBV12-3 or TRBV12-4 with TRBJ1-2, with D uncertain. This CDR3 contains 15 residues. With 5 bases removed from V and 6 bases from J, the gap between germline ends came to 19 bases. The CDR3: CASSLAEAGWNGYTF. CDR3 DNA sequence: TGTGCCAGCAGTCTCGCAGAGGCGGGGTGGAATGGCTACACCTTC.

The rearrangement links TRBV20-1 to TRBJ2-5; D is perhaps TRBD2 (7 bases). The J call is doubtful: the DNA matches TRBJ2-1 better. Germline V gene data show CDR1 as DFQATT and CDR2 as SNEGSKA (reference sequence). The CDR3 has 14 residues. The CDR3 DNA reads as TGCAGTGCTAGTTCCGGGGGGCGAGACAATGAGCAGTTCTTC. Protein: CSASSGGRDNEQFF.

In this sample, this clonotype turned up a few times. This chain links TRBV7-9 with TRBJ2-5; D is uncertain. V lost 5 bases and J lost 5, with 21 bases in between. CDR3 length: 16 amino acids. Germline V gene sequence: CDR1 SEHNR, CDR2 FQNEAQ (reference sequence). The CDR3 bases are TGTGCCAGCAGCCCCCGGCTAGGCCGACCTGGGGAGACCCAGTACTTC. This translates into CASSPRLGRPGETQYF.

The rearrangement uses TRBV3-1 and TRBJ2-2; the D call may be TRBD1 or TRBD2 (6 bases each). The V gene lost 1 base and the J gene lost 8 bases, with 20 bases spanning the gap. The CDR3 runs 17 residues. Germline loops: CDR1 LGHDT, CDR2 YNNKEL (reference sequence). The CDR3 protein is CASSQGAHGGNRGELFF. CDR3 coding DNA: TGTGCCAGCAGCCAAGGGGCCCACGGGGGCAACCGTGGGGAGCTGTTTTTT.

This clonotype has a handful of counts. The chain couples TRBV28 to TRBJ1-1; D uncertain. In germline, CDR1 is MDHEN, CDR2 SYDVKM. Deletions cut 6 bases from V and 5 bases from J, with 16 bases between. The CDR3 covers 14 residues. This CDR3 reads CASRSPEAGTEAFF. The CDR3 DNA reads as TGTGCCAGCAGATCTCCAGAAGCCGGGACTGAAGCTTTCTTT. The whole variable domain, filled in from reference TRBV28 and TRBJ1-1, reads DVKVTQSSRYLVKRTGEKVFLECVQDMDHENMFWYRQDPGLGLRLIYFSYDVKMKEKGDIPEGYSVSREKKERFSLILESASTNQTSMYLCASRSPEAGTEAFFGQGTRLTVV.

This clonotype was observed a few times. The CDR3 is CASSLSGLAGDTQYF. CDR3 coding DNA: TGTGCCAGCAGTTTATCGGGACTAGCCGGAGATACGCAGTATTTT. This chain joins TRBV28 and TRBJ2-3, with 9 bases aligning to TRBD2. V was clipped by 1 base and J by 5 bases; unmatched bases: 4. The CDR3 runs 15 residues. Germline loops: CDR1 MDHEN, CDR2 SYDVKM.

This chain joins TRBV5-1 and TRBJ2-5; 16 bases agree with TRBD2. The DNA end lines up better with TRBJ2-7; the J call may be wrong. In germline, CDR1 is SGHRS, CDR2 YFSETQ. The CDR3 has 20 residues. The CDR3 DNA reads TGCGCCAGCAGCATACATACCGGGACTAGCGGGAGGGATAGCTCCTACGAGCAGTACTTC. Translated: CASSIHTGTSGRDSSYEQYF.

J is TRBJ2-5 and V is TRBV5-6; 7 bases line up with TRBD2. The CDR3 length is 15 residues. Germline assignment: CDR1 SGHDT and CDR2 YYEEEE. The ends lost 0 bases at V and 4 bases at J; junction bases unmatched: 6. CDR3 nucleotide sequence: TGTGCCAGCAGCTTGGGTTGGTCTAGCGGAGAGACCCAGTACTTC. Its protein is CASSLGWSSGETQYF. The variable domain in full, with the rest retrieved from reference TRBV5-6 and TRBJ2-5, is DAGVTQSPTHLIKTRGQQVTLRCSPKSGHDTVSWYQQALGQGPQFIFQYYEEEERQRGNFPDRFSGHQFPNYSSELNVNALLLGDSALYLCASSLGWSSGETQYFGPGTRLLVL.

The chain carries TRBV3-1 and TRBJ2-5; 11 positions match TRBD2. CDR1 is LGHDT and CDR2 is YNNKEL in the germline V gene (reference sequence). Trimming cost V 1 base and J 1 base; bases outside gene matches: 8. The CDR3 contains 18 residues. The chain's CDR3 is CASSQGLGLAATQETQYF. CDR3 DNA sequence: TGTGCCAGCAGCCAAGGGTTGGGACTAGCGGCAACCCAAGAGACCCAGTACTTC.

The rearrangement uses TRBV5-1 and TRBJ1-1; a possible D gene is TRBD1 (5 bases). Germline values: CDR1 SGHRS, CDR2 YFSETQ. The CDR3 spans 15 residues. V lost 0 bases to trimming and J lost 3 bases, with 12 bases between them. This CDR3 is CASSLGSVGDTEAFF. CDR3 nucleotide sequence: TGCGCCAGCAGCTTGGGGTCAGTGGGGGACACTGAAGCTTTCTTT. The whole variable domain, remainder taken from reference TRBV5-1 and TRBJ1-1, is KAGVTQTPRYLIKTRGQQVTLSCSPISGHRSVSWYQQTPGQGLQFLFEYFSETQRNKGNFPGRFSGRQFSNSRSEMNVSTLELGDSALYLCASSLGSVGDTEAFFGQGTRLTVV.

The table lists this clonotype with a few counts. V and J are TRBV5-1 and TRBJ2-1; 9 nucleotides align to TRBD2. The germline V gene has CDR1 SGHRS and CDR2 YFSETQ. J gave up 9 bases and V 4 bases, and 8 bases lay outside the gene matches. CDR3 length: 14 amino acids. The CDR3 DNA reads as TGCGCCAGCAGCCTGGGACTAGCCGCCGCTGAGCAGTTCTTC. It yields the protein CASSLGLAAAEQFF.

J is TRBJ2-2 and V is TRBV7-2, with D perhaps TRBD2 (6 bases). The CDR3 is made up of 16 amino acids. CDR1 and CDR2 (germline): SGHTA, FQGNSA. V lost 1 base to trimming and J lost 4 bases, with 13 bases between them. In DNA, the CDR3 is TGTGCCAGCAGCTTAGATTCCGGGAGAGGCACCGGGGAGCTGTTTTTT. Encoded protein: CASSLDSGRGTGELFF.

The J gene is TRBJ1-1, the V gene TRBV28; 7 nucleotides line up with TRBD1. The germline gives CDR1 MDHEN, CDR2 SYDVKM. The CDR3 is 16 amino acids. Trimming at V came to 6 bases and at J to 0 bases, leaving 10 bases not matched to a gene. CDR3 in DNA: TGTGCCAGCAGCCCCACCGGGACAGACCTGAACACTGAAGCTTTCTTT. Protein product: CASSPTGTDLNTEAFF.

This rearrangement joins TRBV13 to TRBJ2-7; 9 bases are a match to TRBD2. CDR3 length: 16 residues. The germline V gene has CDR1 PRHDT and CDR2 FYEKMQ (reference sequence). J lost 6 bases, V lost 3 bases, and 12 bases had no gene match. The CDR3 here is CASSFQVSGSRSEQYF. The CDR3 nucleotides read TGTGCCAGCAGCTTCCAGGTTAGCGGGAGCCGTTCCGAGCAGTACTTC.

This chain joins TRBV13 and TRBJ2-5; 10 nucleotides line up with TRBD2. This CDR3 spans 15 amino acids. Germline CDR1 is PRHDT and CDR2 is FYEKMQ (reference sequence). The ends lost 5 bases at V and 0 bases at J; junction bases unmatched: 3. Here the CDR3 DNA reads TGTGCCAGCAGCAAGCGGGGGGGTAACCAAGAGACCCAGTACTTC. Translation: CASSKRGGNQETQYF.

The chain has TRBV13 and TRBJ2-5; possibly TRBD2 for D (6 bases). The DNA end lines up better with TRBJ2-1; the J call may be wrong. Germline V gene data show CDR1 as PRHDT and CDR2 as FYEKMQ (reference sequence). The CDR3 length is 13 residues. The CDR3 sequence: CASSRDFHNEQFF. CDR3 bases: TGTGCCAGCAGCCGGGACTTCCACAATGAGCAGTTCTTC.

This chain uses TRBV7-3 with TRBJ2-1, with D perhaps TRBD2 (7 bases). The V end lost 5 bases, the J end lost 9 bases, and 20 bases lay between the germline ends. CDR3 length equals 15 residues. CDR1 is SGHTA, CDR2 FQGTGA, per germline. CDR3 protein: CASSPLGEGVAEQFF. DNA for the CDR3: TGTGCCAGCAGCCCCTTGGGGGAGGGGGTCGCTGAGCAGTTCTTC.